This T cell receptor (beta chain) is from a study of blood T cell repertoires in COVID-19. Seattle researchers signed up patients amid active infection and tracked them longitudinally. CDR1 is SGHTA and CDR2 is FQGNSA in the germline V gene. V shed 1 base and J shed 3 bases, with 13 bases lying between them. This CDR3 contains 16 residues. The protocol was immunoSEQ multiplex PCR, while the TCRdb copy is restricted to in-frame clones and leaves out a portion. Here the sample spans tens of thousands of clones, about 81% being singletons. Source material: peripheral blood. The TCR comes from a man in his sixties with COVID-19, enrolled during active disease. V is TRBV7-2 and J is TRBJ2-4; the D gene is possibly TRBD1 (6 bases). Written as DNA, the CDR3 is TGTGCCAGCAGCTTAGAGGGGGTATCGGGCAAAAACATTCAGTACTTC. Its translation is CASSLEGVSGKNIQYF.